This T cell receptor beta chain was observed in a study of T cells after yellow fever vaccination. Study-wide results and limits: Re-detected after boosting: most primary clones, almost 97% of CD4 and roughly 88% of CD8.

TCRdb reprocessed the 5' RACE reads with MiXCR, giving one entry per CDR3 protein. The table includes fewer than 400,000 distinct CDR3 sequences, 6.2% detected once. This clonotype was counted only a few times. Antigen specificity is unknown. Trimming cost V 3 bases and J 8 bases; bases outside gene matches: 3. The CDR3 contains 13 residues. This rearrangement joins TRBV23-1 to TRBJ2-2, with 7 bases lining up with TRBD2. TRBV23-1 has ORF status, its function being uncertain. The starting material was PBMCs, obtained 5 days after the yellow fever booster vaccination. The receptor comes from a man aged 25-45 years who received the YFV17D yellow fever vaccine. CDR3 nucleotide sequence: TGCGCCAGCAGTCACAGCGGGAAGGGGGAGCTGTTTTTT. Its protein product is CASSHSGKGELFF.